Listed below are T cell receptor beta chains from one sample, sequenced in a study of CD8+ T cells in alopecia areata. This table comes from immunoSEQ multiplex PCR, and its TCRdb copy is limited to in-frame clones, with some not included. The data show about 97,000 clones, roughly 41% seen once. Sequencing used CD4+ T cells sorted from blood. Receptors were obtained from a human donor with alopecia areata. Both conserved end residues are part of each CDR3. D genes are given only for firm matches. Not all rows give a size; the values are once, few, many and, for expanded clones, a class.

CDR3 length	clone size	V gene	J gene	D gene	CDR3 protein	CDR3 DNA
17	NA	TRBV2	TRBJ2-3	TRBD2	CASSEPLTSEGTDTQYF	TGTGCCAGCAGTGAACCCCTGACTAGCGAGGGCACAGATACGCAGTATTTT
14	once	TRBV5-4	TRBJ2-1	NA	CASSLEAFGNEQFF	TGTGCCAGCAGCTTGGAGGCCTTCGGAAATGAGCAGTTCTTC
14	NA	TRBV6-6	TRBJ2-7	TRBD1	CASSYGTGPEEQYF	TGTGCCAGCAGTTACGGGACAGGGCCAGAGGAGCAGTACTTC
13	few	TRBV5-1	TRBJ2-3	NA	CASRQASTDTQYF	TGCGCCAGCCGACAAGCGAGCACAGATACGCAGTATTTT
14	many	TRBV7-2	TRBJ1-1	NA	CASSTYMANTEAFF	TGTGCCAGCAGCACTTACATGGCGAACACTGAAGCTTTCTTT
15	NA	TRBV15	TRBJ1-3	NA	CATSRVGTPGNTIYF	TGTGCCACCAGCAGAGTTGGGACGCCGGGAAACACCATATATTTT
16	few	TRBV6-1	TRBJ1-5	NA	CASSVVGTSDNQPQHF	TGTGCCAGCAGTGTTGTTGGCACAAGTGACAATCAGCCCCAGCATTTT
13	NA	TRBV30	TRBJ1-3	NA	CAWRHKSGNTIYF	TGTGCCTGGAGGCACAAGTCAGGAAACACCATATATTTT
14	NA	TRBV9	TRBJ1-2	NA	CASSVKSGSVGYTF	TGTGCCAGCAGCGTAAAGTCAGGGTCGGTCGGCTACACCTTC
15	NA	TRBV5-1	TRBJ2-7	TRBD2	CASSLGLAGTDEQYF	TGCGCCAGCAGCTTGGGACTAGCGGGAACCGACGAGCAGTACTTC
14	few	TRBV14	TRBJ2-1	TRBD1	CASSQVLRDRGKFF	TGTGCCAGCAGCCAAGTACTTAGGGACAGGGGGAAGTTCTTC
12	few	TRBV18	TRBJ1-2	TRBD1	CASSPTGDGYTF	TGTGCCAGCTCCCCGACAGGGGACGGCTACACCTTC
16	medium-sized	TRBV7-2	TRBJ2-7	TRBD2	CASSLQGGLATYEQYF	TGTGCCAGCAGCTTACAGGGAGGGCTGGCTACCTACGAGCAGTACTTC
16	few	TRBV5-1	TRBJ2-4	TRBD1	CASSLDGTGSKNIQYF	TGCGCCAGCAGCTTGGATGGGACAGGGTCCAAAAACATTCAGTACTTC
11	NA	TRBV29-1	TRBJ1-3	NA	CSVEDLAMRYF	TGCAGCGTTGAAGATTTGGCAATGAGGTATTTT
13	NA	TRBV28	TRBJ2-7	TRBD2	CASRTSGYYEQYF	TGTGCCAGCAGAACTAGCGGGTACTACGAGCAGTACTTC
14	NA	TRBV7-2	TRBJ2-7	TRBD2	CASSFGGGAHEQYF	TGTGCCAGCAGCTTCGGCGGGGGGGCCCACGAGCAGTACTTC
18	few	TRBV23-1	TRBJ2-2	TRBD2	CASSQGGRAGVDTGELFF	TGCGCCAGCAGTCAAGGTGGCAGGGCGGGAGTGGACACCGGGGAGCTGTTTTTT
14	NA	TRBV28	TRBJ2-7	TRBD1	CASSLYRGNNEQYF	TGTGCCAGCAGTTTATACAGGGGCAATAACGAGCAGTACTTC
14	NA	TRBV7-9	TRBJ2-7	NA	CASSPNPQGSEQYF	TGTGCCAGCAGCCCAAATCCTCAGGGCTCAGAGCAGTACTTC
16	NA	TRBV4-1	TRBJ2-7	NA	CASSQELAWDTYEQYF	TGCGCCAGCAGCCAAGAGTTGGCTTGGGACACCTACGAGCAGTACTTC
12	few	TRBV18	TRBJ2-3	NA	CASSPRGVTQYF	TGTGCCAGCTCACCACGTGGAGTTACGCAGTATTTT
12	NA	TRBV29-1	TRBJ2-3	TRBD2	CSVVVLAGGQYF	TGCAGCGTTGTGGTTCTAGCGGGGGGGCAGTATTTT
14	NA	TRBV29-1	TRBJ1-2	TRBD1	CSVGTQGARSGYTF	TGCAGCGTAGGGACACAGGGGGCAAGGAGTGGCTACACCTTC
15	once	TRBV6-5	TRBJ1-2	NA	CASSYSTGKGYGYTF	TGTGCCAGCAGTTACTCAACAGGGAAGGGGTATGGCTACACCTTC
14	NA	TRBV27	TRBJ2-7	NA	CASSHGRASYEQYF	TGTGCCAGCTCACACGGACGGGCCTCCTACGAGCAGTACTTC
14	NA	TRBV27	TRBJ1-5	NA	CASSLVSSNQPQHF	TGTGCCAGCAGTTTAGTGAGTAGCAATCAGCCCCAGCATTTT
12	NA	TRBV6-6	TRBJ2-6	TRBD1	CASSYPGQGAHF	TGTGCCAGCAGTTACCCGGGACAGGGGGCCCATTTC
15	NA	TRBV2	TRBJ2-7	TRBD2	CASSVYTSGTYEQYF	TGTGCCAGCAGTGTCTATACTAGCGGGACCTACGAGCAGTACTTC
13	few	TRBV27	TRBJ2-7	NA	CASRRTVADEQYF	TGTGCCAGCAGGAGGACAGTTGCCGACGAGCAGTACTTC
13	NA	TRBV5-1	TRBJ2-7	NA	CASRGDGGYEQYF	TGCGCCAGCAGAGGGGACGGGGGCTACGAGCAGTACTTC
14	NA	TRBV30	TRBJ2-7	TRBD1	CAWDPGQGGYEQYF	TGTGCCTGGGATCCGGGACAGGGTGGCTACGAGCAGTACTTC
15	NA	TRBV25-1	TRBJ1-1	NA	CASSEYSGLNTEAFF	TGTGCCAGCAGTGAATACTCAGGGCTGAACACTGAAGCTTTCTTT
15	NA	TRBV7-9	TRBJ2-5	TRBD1	CASSPTRQGHETQYF	TGTGCCAGCAGCCCAACGAGACAGGGCCACGAGACCCAGTACTTC
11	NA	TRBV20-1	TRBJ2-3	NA	CSARLTDTQYF	TGCAGTGCTAGATTGACAGATACGCAGTATTTT
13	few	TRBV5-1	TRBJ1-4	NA	CASSLADSGKLFF	TGCGCCAGCAGCTTGGCCGACTCTGGAAAACTGTTTTTT